This T cell receptor (beta chain) was sequenced during a study of control samples from healthy donors and cancer patients. CDR3 length equals 14 residues. Germline loops: CDR1 SGHRS, CDR2 YFSETQ. V trimming: 0 bases; J trimming: 3 bases; junction bases outside the gene matches: 1. Method: immunoSEQ multiplex PCR; TCRdb's copy keeps in-frame clones and lacks some. Among roughly 370,000 clones listed, approximately 92% were seen once. V gene TRBV5-1 combines with J gene TRBJ1-1; TRBD1 matches at 8 bases. The sequencing sample was made of PBMCs. The sequence came from a man in his forties with head and neck cancer. CDR3 sequence: CASSLGGQDTEAFF. The CDR3 nucleotides are TGCGCCAGCAGCTTGGGGGGACAGGACACTGAAGCTTTCTTT.